Presented here are 5 T cell receptor beta chains from one specimen sequenced in a study of CD8 T cells in Susac syndrome. RNA was extracted with the RNeasy kit, and a quantity of 0.5 to 1 ug was reverse transcribed using random hexamers. TCRdb re-called the immunoSEQ multiplex PCR reads through MiXCR, storing one row per CDR3 protein. The table shows 80,000 or so distinct CDR3 sequences, with approximately 96% occurring only once. The source material was CD8+ T cells from PBMCs. These receptors were taken from a human donor with Susac syndrome.

J is TRBJ1-1 and V is TRBV5-6; D is ambiguous. Trimming took off 3 bases at V and 6 bases at J, with 6 bases between the two ends. CDR1 SGHDT and CDR2 YYEEEE come from the germline V gene. The CDR3 is made up of 11 amino acids. Here the CDR3 DNA reads TGTGCCAGCAGCTACGGGCCTGAAGCTTTCTTT. Its translation: CASSYGPEAFF.

The rearrangement joins TRBV9 to TRBJ2-5; 10 bases match TRBD2. The CDR3 covers 17 residues. Germline-derived CDR1 and CDR2 are SGDLS and YYNGEE. The V gene end was trimmed by 3 bases and the J gene end by 5 bases; junction bases not matched to a gene: 13. The CDR3 DNA reads as TGTGCCAGCAGCGAATCCCCTTCTAGCGGGAGTTACGAGACCCAGTACTTC. It is translated as CASSESPSSGSYETQYF.

This chain links TRBV9 with TRBJ2-7; possibly TRBD1 for D (5 bases). This CDR3 is built from 15 residues. CDR1 is SGDLS, CDR2 YYNGEE, per germline. V lost 0 bases and J 8 bases, leaving 18 bases between the germline ends. CDR3 coding DNA: TGTGCCAGCAGCGTAGGCCCCTCGACAGATCCGCAGCAGTACTTC. Amino acids: CASSVGPSTDPQQYF. The full variable domain, its missing parts supplied by reference TRBV9 and TRBJ2-7, is DSGVTQTPKHLITATGQRVTLRCSPRSGDLSVYWYQQSLDQGLQFLIQYYNGEERAKGNILERFSAQQFPDLHSELNLSSLELGDSALYFCASSVGPSTDPQQYFGPGTRLTVT.

The CDR3 region has the DNA TGCAGCGTTGACAGCCGGGACAGAGGCATTCAGGGTGGCTACACCTTC. Encoded protein: CSVDSRDRGIQGGYTF. This chain uses TRBV29-1 with TRBJ1-2; TRBD1 matches at 7 bases. The V and J ends lost 3 bases and 7 bases, in that order; junction bases with no gene match: 17. Germline V gene sequence: CDR1 SQVTM, CDR2 ANQGSEA. The CDR3 spans 16 residues.

This chain uses TRBV28 with TRBJ2-3, with 9 bases aligning to TRBD2. Losses at the gene ends were 6 bases for V and 6 bases for J; bases not matched to a gene: 22. There are 19 residues in the CDR3. The germline V gene has CDR1 MDHEN and CDR2 SYDVKM. The CDR3 sequence: CASSLPRLAVLNKGDTQYF. CDR3 DNA sequence: TGTGCCAGCAGCTTGCCTCGACTAGCGGTTCTAAATAAAGGGGATACGCAGTATTTT.